These 20 T cell receptor beta chains came from one sample sequenced in a study of neurological immune-mediated disorders. As for time point: longitudinal time-point 2. Via MiXCR, TCRdb re-called the 5' RACE reads, giving one row per CDR3 protein. The sample yields over 75,000 distinct CDR3 sequences, almost 6% seen once. The source material was PBMCs. These receptors came from a woman aged 55-70 years with multiple sclerosis.

This clonotype was recorded many times. The chain carries TRBV15 and TRBJ2-2; tentative D call: TRBD1 (6 bases). CDR1 LNHNV and CDR2 YYDKDF come from the germline V gene (reference sequence). V was shortened by 0 bases and J by 4 bases, with 12 bases between the two germline ends. The CDR3 covers 16 residues. The CDR3 protein is CATSRDISRGTGELFF. The CDR3 coding sequence is TGTGCCACCAGCAGAGATATAAGCAGGGGCACCGGGGAGCTGTTTTTT. The complete variable domain, with remaining parts taken from reference TRBV15 and TRBJ2-2, reads DAMVIQNPRYQVTQFGKPVTLSCSQTLNHNVMYWYQQKSSQAPKLLFHYYDKDFNNEADTPDNFQSRRPNTSFCFLDIRSPGLGDTAMYLCATSRDISRGTGELFFGEGSRLTVL.

This clonotype has a count of ten or more. The DNA of the CDR3 is TGTGCCAGCAGCTCGCTAGTAGCAGATACGCAGTATTTT. Translated: CASSSLVADTQYF. The gene calls are TRBV7-8 and TRBJ2-3, with D unresolved. The V end lost 4 bases, the J end lost 4 bases, and 9 bases lay between the germline ends. CDR1 SGHVS and CDR2 FQNEAQ come from the germline V gene. The CDR3 spans 13 residues. Full variable domain (missing parts from reference TRBV7-8 and TRBJ2-3): GAGVSQSPRYKVAKRGQDVALRCDPISGHVSLFWYQQALGQGPEFLTYFQNEAQLDKSGLPSDRFFAERPEGSVSTLKIQRTQQEDSAVYLCASSSLVADTQYFGPGTRLTVL.

This clonotype has at least ten counts. This chain links TRBV5-6 with TRBJ1-2, with D hard to call. Germline CDR1 and CDR2: SGHDT and YYEEEE. The CDR3 covers 15 residues. Trimming stripped 0 bases from V and 0 bases from J, with 9 bases between. The CDR3 loop is CASSLEGRSNYGYTF. In DNA form, the CDR3 reads TGTGCCAGCAGCTTGGAAGGGCGATCTAACTATGGCTACACCTTC.

In regard to this clonotype: With a much larger clone just one base away, this may be a read error. The chain has TRBV12-3 or TRBV12-4 and TRBJ2-7; TRBD1 might be the D (5 bases). This CDR3 is 14 amino acids long. CDR3 sequence reads: CASSPGSRSYEQCF. CDR3 sequence (DNA): TGTGCCAGCAGTCCAGGGTCCCGTTCCTACGAGCAGTGCTTC.

This clonotype came up many times. V gene TRBV7-9 combines with J gene TRBJ2-5, with D hard to call. Trimming stripped 1 base from V and 1 base from J, with 4 bases between. Germline V gene sequence: CDR1 SEHNR, CDR2 FQNEAQ (reference sequence). The CDR3 has 13 amino acids. CDR3 in amino acids: CASSLVPQETQYF. The CDR3 DNA reads TGTGCCAGCAGCTTAGTTCCCCAAGAGACCCAGTACTTC.

This chain joins TRBV7-9 and TRBJ1-1; no clear D. In germline, CDR1 is SEHNR, CDR2 FQNEAQ (reference sequence). The CDR3 contains 13 residues. V lost 2 bases, J lost 4 bases, and 8 bases lay in between. The CDR3 loop reads CASSLSDGTEAFF. In DNA, the CDR3 is TGTGCCAGCAGCTTATCCGACGGCACTGAAGCTTTCTTT.

In its sample, this clonotype was seen many times. This chain links TRBV20-1 with TRBJ2-3; D may be TRBD2 (6 bases). Germline CDR1 and CDR2: DFQATT and SNEGSKA (reference sequence). CDR3 size: 14 residues. Trimming cost V 3 bases and J 3 bases, with 13 bases left between them. For the CDR3, the DNA is TGCAGTGCTAGCGTTGGGCGGGGAACAGATACGCAGTATTTT. Translated, it gives CSASVGRGTDTQYF.

This clonotype was recorded at least ten times. V usage is TRBV12-3 or TRBV12-4 and J usage is TRBJ2-3; TRBD2 might be the D (6 bases). V lost 8 bases and J lost 2, with 17 bases in between. This CDR3 contains 15 residues. DNA of the CDR3: TGTGCCAGCGGTGGGGGGACTTTATACACAGATACGCAGTATTTT. It yields the protein CASGGGTLYTDTQYF.

This clonotype was detected ten times or more. This chain connects TRBV3-1 to TRBJ2-3, with D perhaps assigned TRBD1 or TRBD2 (6 bases each). Germline assignment: CDR1 LGHDT and CDR2 YNNKEL (reference sequence). V lost 3 bases, J lost 10 bases, and 17 bases lay in between. CDR3 length: 14 amino acids. This chain's CDR3 is CASSQSGRGVSQYF. The DNA for the CDR3 is TGTGCCAGCAGCCAGAGCGGTAGGGGGGTTTCGCAGTATTTT.

This clonotype was seen ten or more times. The CDR3 is CSARDRVTGNTIYF. In nucleotides, the CDR3 is TGCAGTGCTAGAGACAGGGTTACTGGAAACACCATATATTTT. This chain joins TRBV20-1 and TRBJ1-3, with D possibly TRBD1 on 5 matching bases. From germline, CDR1 is DFQATT and CDR2 SNEGSKA (reference sequence). Trimming took off 0 bases at V and 2 bases at J, with 8 bases between the two ends. The CDR3 consists of 14 residues.

This clonotype was seen at least ten times. The chain has TRBV20-1 and TRBJ2-5, with 11 bases that match TRBD2. V dropped 4 bases and J dropped 5; count of bases not matched to a gene: 3. CDR1 is DFQATT and CDR2 is SNEGSKA in the germline V gene (reference sequence). The CDR3 sequence is 13 residues long. DNA of the CDR3: TGCAGTGCTATAGCGGGGGGGTTGGAGACCCAGTACTTC. It yields the protein CSAIAGGLETQYF.

The chain uses TRBV6-4 and TRBJ2-2; 7 nucleotides align to TRBD1. The CDR3 totals 16 residues. Germline values: CDR1 MRHNA, CDR2 SNTAGT. Trimming at V came to 0 bases and at J to 5 bases, leaving 6 bases not matched to a gene. The CDR3 loop reads CASSDSGGGFTGELFF. Here the CDR3 DNA reads TGTGCCAGCAGTGACTCAGGGGGCGGCTTTACCGGGGAGCTGTTTTTT.

This clonotype occurred many times. The rearrangement joins TRBV5-1 to TRBJ2-7, with a tentative D call TRBD1 (6 bases). V lost 3 bases to trimming and J lost 0 bases, with 13 bases between them. CDR1 is SGHRS and CDR2 is YFSETQ in the germline V gene. The CDR3 contains 15 residues. CDR3 residues: CASSYLTGISYEQYF. The DNA for the CDR3 is TGCGCCAGCAGCTACCTGACAGGAATCTCCTACGAGCAGTACTTC.

This clonotype came up many times. This chain links TRBV5-1 with TRBJ2-3; D gene unclear. The ends were cut back, 0 bases at V and 1 base at J, with 12 bases in the middle. The germline V gene encodes CDR1 SGHRS and CDR2 YFSETQ. The CDR3 runs 16 residues. The DNA of the CDR3 is TGCGCCAGCAGCTTGGAGATTCCTAGGGGCACAGATACGCAGTATTTT. This encodes CASSLEIPRGTDTQYF.

This clonotype has a count of ten or more. The chain couples TRBV27 to TRBJ2-7; possibly TRBD1 for D (6 bases). The CDR3 loop spans 15 amino acids. Between the trimmed V and J ends, which lost 6 bases and 3 bases, there was a span of 18 bases. The germline CDR1 and CDR2 sequences are MNHEY and SMNVEV (reference sequence). CDR3 amino acids: CASRPQGPSFYEQYF. The CDR3 DNA reads TGTGCCAGCAGACCACAGGGTCCTTCATTCTACGAGCAGTACTTC.

This clonotype was found many times. The rearrangement links TRBV5-1 to TRBJ2-2; D possibly corresponds to TRBD2 (6 bases). V gave up 2 bases and J gave up 3 bases, with 11 bases separating them. This CDR3 is built from 15 residues. The germline CDR1 and CDR2 sequences are SGHRS and YFSETQ. In nucleotides, the CDR3 is TGCGCCAGCAGCTTACTAGCTTCCGACACCGGGGAGCTGTTTTTT. Its protein product is CASSLLASDTGELFF.

This clonotype was observed many times. The chain uses TRBV12-3 or TRBV12-4 and TRBJ1-5; D might be TRBD1 (5 bases). The CDR3 consists of 15 residues. Trimming removed 2 bases from V and 1 base from J, with 9 bases in between. CDR3 region: CASSLKGASNQPQHF. CDR3 DNA: TGTGCCAGCAGTTTAAAAGGGGCGAGCAATCAGCCCCAGCATTTT.

This clonotype occurred many times. This sequence joins TRBV5-1 and TRBJ2-1; TRBD1 aligns across 8 bases. This CDR3 contains 14 residues. Per the germline V gene, CDR1 is SGHRS and CDR2 is YFSETQ. V dropped 0 bases and J dropped 10; count of bases not matched to a gene: 6. CDR3: CASSLGTGLGEQFF. Here the CDR3 DNA reads TGCGCCAGCAGCTTGGGGACAGGGTTGGGCGAGCAGTTCTTC.

This clonotype was counted ten times or more. The chain is built from TRBV2 and TRBJ2-5; tentatively, D is TRBD2 (6 bases). V shed 3 bases and J shed 1 base, with 12 bases lying between them. The CDR3 is 15 residues long. Germline loops: CDR1 SNHLY, CDR2 FYNNEI. CDR3 protein: CASSEVRGAQETQYF. CDR3 bases: TGTGCCAGCAGTGAGGTGCGGGGAGCCCAAGAGACCCAGTACTTC.

This clonotype was counted many times. The chain uses TRBV9 and TRBJ1-1; 7 bases are a match to TRBD1. Germline V gives CDR1 SGDLS, CDR2 YYNGEE. The CDR3 is 14 residues long. V lost 4 bases and J lost 7; bases outside the gene matches: 10. CDR3: CASSSGGGKDEAFF. The CDR3 bases are TGTGCCAGCAGCTCAGGGGGGGGCAAGGATGAAGCTTTCTTT.